This T cell receptor (beta chain) was observed in a study of early T cells in non-severe SARS-CoV-2 infection (dated by TCRdb to the early 2020s). Regarding the study in general: Because TCR sequencing relied on bulk RNA taken from unsorted whole blood, pairing of alpha and beta chains was not possible. The full study reports these points: Matching against VDJdb was skewed toward anti-spike CD8 responses, likely underestimated virus-specific expansions, and missed private and CD4 specificities.

Library method: 5' RACE. The listed sequencing device is NextSeq 500. The TCR library protocol attached unique molecular identifiers to individual cDNA molecules to correct for sequencing error and PCR bias. Sequencing covered both TCR alpha and beta chains, and within each sample the abundances of alpha and beta sequences were tightly co-correlated. On the authors' methods: Decombinator V4 was used to perform V gene, J gene and CDR3 annotation of TCR sequences. TCRs were defined as expanded if a significant change between any two time points was detected under a Poisson model with p below 0.0001. Abundances of TCRs were expressed as counts per million after normalisation to the total number of TCRs sequenced in each sample. TRAV1-2 paired with TRAJ12, TRAJ20 or TRAJ33 defined MAIT TCRs, while TRAV10 paired with TRAJ18 defined iNKT TCRs. VDJdb, accessed 1 November 2021, was searched for CMV, EBV and SARS-CoV-2 annotated TCRs, with TCRs annotated for multiple antigens excluded. TCRdb ran its own pipeline on the public reads, namely fastp trimming at Q25 and MiXCR clone calling, and kept in-frame beta chains. Merged by CDR3 protein, the rows form single entries marked with the most common genes and DNA. The V and J calls reflect TCRdb's pipeline rather than the authors' work. This sample is represented by approximately 97,000 distinct CDR3 sequences; 11% of them were singletons. The ten largest clones add up to around 4.7% of the sample.

At least ten counts were recorded for this clonotype. Its binding antigen is unknown. The record has no base qualities; no much larger clone is one base away. The study was a case-control design nested within a healthcare worker cohort in London, UK, with weekly nasopharyngeal swab PCR tests and blood sampling. Healthcare workers were enrolled in the week of the UK lockdown, from 23 to 31 March 2020, and were followed every week for up to 16 weeks. A distance of 10 bases separates the germline ends of V and J, which lose 4 bases and 9 bases respectively. The CDR3, cysteine through phenylalanine, is 11 amino acids long. The retained sequence is limited to the CDR3, 33 bases, with the frame set at the first base. As encoded in the germline V gene, CDR1 is SNHLY while CDR2 is FYNNEI.

This specimen consisted of whole blood, obtained at baseline. The rearrangement combines TRBV2 with TRBJ2-7, and possibly TRBD1, on 5 matching bases. The origin of this receptor is an adult who was a healthcare worker with PCR-confirmed SARS-CoV-2 infection or an uninfected control (not recorded which). This receptor carries the CDR3 CASSAGSMQYF. Here is the DNA: TGTGCCAGCAGTGCAGGGTCCATGCAGTACTTC.